Listed below are T cell receptor beta chains from one sample, sequenced in a study of identical twins. TCRdb re-called the 5' RACE reads through MiXCR, storing one row per CDR3 protein. The sample has 300,000 to 400,000 distinct CDR3 sequences; approximately 13% are singletons. These data were also filed under a second study, of yellow fever vaccine responses in identical twins.

The sample was CD8+ T cells sorted from blood. These receptors all come from a woman between 18 and 29 years old in good health. Each CDR3 is given with its conserved first and last residue. The D gene is left open where the match is weak. Clone size, where shown, is once, few, many, or a class for clones that have expanded.

>TRBV7-9|.|TRBJ1-4|few|14
TGTGCCAGCAGCTTAGTTATCAGCAATGAAAAACTGTTTTTT
CASSLVISNEKLFF
>TRBV11-3|TRBD1|TRBJ1-1|few|15
TGTGCCAGCAGCTTACACAGGGGGCCGGGCACTGAAGCTTTCTTT
CASSLHRGPGTEAFF
>TRBV5-1|.|TRBJ2-1|.|15
TGCGCCAGCAGCTTGGAGATTAGCGGTGTCGATGAGCAGTTCTTC
CASSLEISGVDEQFF
>TRBV20-1|TRBD2|TRBJ2-1|.|17
TGCAGTGCTAGGGGATACGGACTAGCGGGAGGCGGCAATGAGCAGTTCTTC
CSARGYGLAGGGNEQFF
>TRBV29-1|TRBD1|TRBJ1-1|few|13
TGCAGCGTGGTCCAGGGGGCTAGCACTGAAGCTTTCTTT
CSVVQGASTEAFF
>TRBV6-1|.|TRBJ1-1|.|16
TGTGCCAGCAGTGAAGCCCTGAACGACAGGTACACTGAAGCTTTCTTT
CASSEALNDRYTEAFF
>TRBV24-1|.|TRBJ2-5|.|13
TGTGCCACCAGTGATTCCCAGTTTTGGACCCAGTACTTC
CATSDSQFWTQYF
>TRBV29-1|.|TRBJ1-1|many|10
TGCAGCGTTCAGAACACTGAAGCTTTCTTT
CSVQNTEAFF
>TRBV2|.|TRBJ1-1|few|14
TGTGCCAGCTCGACCGGGGAGGTGGGCACTGAAGCTTTCTTT
CASSTGEVGTEAFF
>TRBV20-1|TRBD2|TRBJ2-1|few|16
TGCAGTGCTAGGGGACCGACTAGCGGGAGGGCCAACGAGCAGTTCTTC
CSARGPTSGRANEQFF
>TRBV7-9|TRBD1|TRBJ2-1|.|16
TGTGCCAGCAGCTACACCGGGACAGGGTCGCGCGATGAGCAGTTCTTC
CASSYTGTGSRDEQFF
>TRBV4-1|TRBD1|TRBJ2-2|.|15
TGCGCCAGCAGCCCCAGGGGGACCAACACCGGGGAGCTGTTTTTT
CASSPRGTNTGELFF
>TRBV5-1|TRBD2|TRBJ2-1|many|16
TGCGCCAGCAGCTTGAGGGAGGGCCTCCCCTACAATGAGCAGTTCTTC
CASSLREGLPYNEQFF
>TRBV5-6|.|TRBJ1-2|.|13
TGTGCCAGCAGGGCTTGGGGGTCCTATGGCTACACCTTC
CASRAWGSYGYTF
>TRBV15|.|TRBJ2-2|many|16
TGTGCCACCAGCAGCGCCTGGGAGGCGAACACCGGGGAGCTGTTTTTT
CATSSAWEANTGELFF
>TRBV5-1|TRBD2|TRBJ2-1|.|14
TGCGCCAGCAGCTATACCGGGACTAACAATGAGCTGTTCTTC
CASSYTGTNNELFF
>TRBV12-3/TRBV12-4|TRBD2|TRBJ2-1|.|14
TGTGCCAGCGCCGGGACTAGCGGATTTAATGAGCAGTTCTTC
CASAGTSGFNEQFF
>TRBV6-1|TRBD2|TRBJ2-1|.|17
TGTGCCAGCACCCTTACATCCCAAGCGGGACCCTACAATGAGCAGTTCTTC
CASTLTSQAGPYNEQFF
>TRBV2|.|TRBJ2-2|few|10
TGTGCCAGCGCGGCCGGGGAGCTGTTTTTT
CASAAGELFF
>TRBV7-9|.|TRBJ1-2|.|13
TGTGCCACCCGGACGGATTTGGCGTATGGCTACACCTTC
CATRTDLAYGYTF
>TRBV28|.|TRBJ2-3|few|13
TGTGCCAGCAGTTTATTAAGACGGGATACGCAGTATTTT
CASSLLRRDTQYF
>TRBV11-2|TRBD2|TRBJ2-3|few|18
TGTGCCAGCAGCTTATCAACCCCCGGGACTAGCGTGGTAGATACGCAGTATTTT
CASSLSTPGTSVVDTQYF
>TRBV4-1|TRBD2|TRBJ2-5|few|18
TGCGCCAGCAGCCAAGATACCCGACTAGCGGGAGAACAGGAGACCCAGTACTTC
CASSQDTRLAGEQETQYF
>TRBV21-1|.|TRBJ2-1|.|16
TGTGCCAGCAGCAGACTCCCCTGGCCCCTTAGGGATGAGCAGTTCTTC
CASSRLPWPLRDEQFF
>TRBV12-3/TRBV12-4|TRBD2|TRBJ2-1|few|15
TGTGCCAGCAGGCCAGCGGGGGGGCTGTACAATGAGCAGTTCTTC
CASRPAGGLYNEQFF
>TRBV6-5|.|TRBJ1-2|few|14
TGTGCCAGCAGTTACTCACAGGGATCAAATGGCTACACCTTC
CASSYSQGSNGYTF
>TRBV2|TRBD2|TRBJ2-3|few|16
TGTGCCAGCCCTACCCGGCGAGCGGGGGACACAGATACGCAGTATTTT
CASPTRRAGDTDTQYF
>TRBV4-1|.|TRBJ2-3|.|14
TGCGCCAGCAGCCAAGTACTAGTCCCTGATACGCAGTATTTT
CASSQVLVPDTQYF
>TRBV7-8|.|TRBJ2-1|few|20
TGTGCCAGCAGCTCGTCCGGGACACTGGCCCCAGATCCCTCCTACAATGAGCAGTTCTTC
CASSSSGTLAPDPSYNEQFF
>TRBV5-1|TRBD2|TRBJ2-1|many|15
TGCGCCAGCAGCTTTAGCGGGGGCTCCTACAATGAGCAGTTCTTC
CASSFSGGSYNEQFF
>TRBV11-2|.|TRBJ1-1|.|14
TGTGCCAGCAGCTCTACGGGGTCGAACACTGAAGCTTTCTTT
CASSSTGSNTEAFF
>TRBV4-1|TRBD1|TRBJ2-7|.|15
TGCGCCAGCAGCCAGTCGCGGGGACAGGCAGCCGAGCAGTACTTC
CASSQSRGQAAEQYF
>TRBV20-1|.|TRBJ2-2|few|14
TGCAGTGCTAGAGAGGTGGCGAACACCGGGGAGCTGTTTTTT
CSAREVANTGELFF
>TRBV7-2|.|TRBJ2-3|.|17
TGTGCCAGCAGCTCGATTAGTAGTGGGAAGGACACAGATACGCAGTATTTT
CASSSISSGKDTDTQYF
>TRBV2|.|TRBJ2-1|few|13
TGTGCCAGCAGTGGCCCCCCTTACAATGAGCAGTTCTTC
CASSGPPYNEQFF
>TRBV2|TRBD2|TRBJ2-1|few|15
TGTGCCAGCAGGGAGGTTGGGGGGGCCTACAATGAGCAGTTCTTC
CASREVGGAYNEQFF
>TRBV27|.|TRBJ2-3|.|13
TGTGCCAGCAGTTTAGACCGCACAGATACGCAGTATTTT
CASSLDRTDTQYF
>TRBV12-3/TRBV12-4|TRBD1|TRBJ2-4|.|13
TGTGCCAGCAGCACGGGACAGAAAAACATTCAGTACTTC
CASSTGQKNIQYF
>TRBV20-1|TRBD2|TRBJ2-2|.|17
TGCAGTGCTAGAGGTCGGACGGGGGGGACGAACACCGGGGAGCTGTTTTTT
CSARGRTGGTNTGELFF
>TRBV20-1|.|TRBJ2-7|.|15
TGCAGTGCTAGAGATAGGGTAGCGATTGGATACGAGCAGTACTTC
CSARDRVAIGYEQYF
>TRBV28|TRBD2|TRBJ2-1|.|19
TGTGCCAGCAGTTTCCCCAGGACTAGCGGGGGGTCATCCTACAATGAGCAGTTCTTC
CASSFPRTSGGSSYNEQFF
>TRBV14|TRBD2|TRBJ2-1|.|18
TGTGCCAGCAGCCAAGTTTTTACTAGCGGGATGACATACAATGAGCAGTTCTTC
CASSQVFTSGMTYNEQFF
>TRBV7-6|.|TRBJ2-3|.|15
TGTGCCAGCAGCTTAGAAGGGAGACAGACAGATACGCAGTATTTT
CASSLEGRQTDTQYF
>TRBV7-6|.|TRBJ2-5|once|12
TGTGCCAGCAGCTTAGGAACAGGGTCCCAGTACTTC
CASSLGTGSQYF
>TRBV27|.|TRBJ2-1|few|16
TGTGCCAGCAGTTTAACGGATAGCCCCACCCTCAATGAGCAGTTCTTC
CASSLTDSPTLNEQFF
>TRBV20-1|.|TRBJ2-2|few|16
TGCAGTGCATCGTCCTCAGGGCGGGCGGACACCGGGGAGCTGTTTTTT
CSASSSGRADTGELFF
>TRBV6-2/TRBV6-3|TRBD2|TRBJ2-5|few|18
TGTGCCAGCAGTTACTCTGTGACTAGCGGGGCGTACCAAGAGACCCAGTACTTC
CASSYSVTSGAYQETQYF
>TRBV7-9|.|TRBJ2-7|.|13
TGTGCCAGCAGCTCGTTTGACACCTACGAGCAGTACTTC
CASSSFDTYEQYF
>TRBV12-3/TRBV12-4|.|TRBJ2-3|many|14
TGTGCCAGCTCGGTGGCGGTCCCCACAGATACGCAGTATTTT
CASSVAVPTDTQYF
>TRBV27|.|TRBJ1-1|.|16
TGTGCCAGCAGTTTACGGGGGGGTGGCATGAACACTGAAGCTTTCTTT
CASSLRGGGMNTEAFF
>TRBV7-9|.|TRBJ2-1|.|13
TGTGCCAGCAGCTTAGTCGCCCGTAATGAGCAGTTCTTC
CASSLVARNEQFF
>TRBV7-8|.|TRBJ2-1|.|11
TGTGCCAGCGTTCGGCGGAATGAGCAGTTCTTC
CASVRRNEQFF
>TRBV6-1|TRBD2|TRBJ2-2|few|18
TGTGCCAGCAGTGAAGGGCCTAGCGGGGGGGCGAACACCGGGGAGCTGTTTTTT
CASSEGPSGGANTGELFF
>TRBV9|.|TRBJ2-1|.|13
TGTGCCAGCAGGGGGGGGCAGGACAATGAGCAGTTCTTC
CASRGGQDNEQFF
>TRBV5-1|.|TRBJ2-7|.|14
TGCGCCAGCAGCTTGGGGAGTAACACCTACGAGCAGTACTTC
CASSLGSNTYEQYF